This passage covers 18 T cell receptor beta chains from one sample sequenced in a study of blood T cell repertoires in COVID-19. Assay: immunoSEQ multiplex PCR; the TCRdb copy retains only in-frame clones and omits some. This sample has some 150,000 clones, with roughly 81% found just once. The sequenced sample was peripheral blood. The receptors stem from a human donor with acute or convalescent COVID-19. The donor label of this sample is uncertain.

A few counts support this clone. The chain uses TRBV25-1 and TRBJ1-2; tentatively, D is TRBD1 (6 bases). CDR1 is MGHDK, CDR2 SYGVNS, per germline. CDR3 length: 15 amino acids. V lost 7 bases and J lost 4, with 19 bases in between. The CDR3 region is CASNPSGTYLYGYTF. Written as DNA, the CDR3 is TGTGCCAGCAACCCATCCGGGACATATCTCTATGGCTACACCTTC.

This chain links TRBV2 with TRBJ1-4, with a possible D match to TRBD1 (5 bases). Between the trimmed V and J ends, which lost 7 bases and 8 bases, there was a span of 17 bases. The germline CDR1 and CDR2 sequences are SNHLY and FYNNEI. CDR3 length: 14 amino acids. The CDR3 here is CASKGFSQLEKLFF. For the CDR3, the DNA is TGTGCCAGCAAGGGGTTCTCACAGCTCGAAAAACTGTTTTTT.

The CDR3 here is CASSKGASGLYEQYV. The DNA for the CDR3 is TGTGCCAGCAGCAAAGGAGCCTCGGGACTTTACGAGCAGTACGTC. The J gene is TRBJ2-7, the V gene TRBV21-1; TRBD2, the D gene given by the table, was not confirmed from the DNA. TRBV21-1 is flagged as a pseudogene. The CDR3 covers 15 residues.

The V and J genes are TRBV4-1 and TRBJ1-1, with 7 bases lining up with TRBD1. CDR1 is MGHRA and CDR2 is YSYEKL in the germline V gene. Losses at the gene ends were 4 bases for V and 4 bases for J; bases not matched to a gene: 6. This CDR3 has 14 residues. CDR3 DNA: TGCGCCAGCAGCCTTCGTCAGGGGGGCACTGAAGCTTTCTTT. It specifies CASSLRQGGTEAFF.

On this clone: The sample has other DNA sequences that encode this CDR3 too. The chain has TRBV5-1 and TRBJ1-6; D ambiguous. The V gene lost 1 base and the J gene lost 10 bases, with 15 bases spanning the gap. There are 15 residues in the CDR3. Looked up from germline, CDR1 is SGHRS and CDR2 is YFSETQ. The chain's CDR3 is CASSLKGQGGSPLHF. The CDR3 DNA reads TGCGCCAGCAGCTTGAAAGGCCAAGGAGGATCACCCCTCCACTTT. The variable domain in full, completed from reference TRBV5-1 and TRBJ1-6, reads KAGVTQTPRYLIKTRGQQVTLSCSPISGHRSVSWYQQTPGQGLQFLFEYFSETQRNKGNFPGRFSGRQFSNSRSEMNVSTLELGDSALYLCASSLKGQGGSPLHFGNGTRLTVT.

This chain connects TRBV9 to TRBJ1-3; D not certain. This CDR3 is built from 15 residues. V was trimmed by 0 bases and J by 0 bases, leaving 7 bases between them. The V gene's germline CDR1 is SGDLS and CDR2 YYNGEE. The CDR3 DNA reads as TGTGCCAGCAGCGTAGATTCGGGCTCTGGAAACACCATATATTTT. It is translated as CASSVDSGSGNTIYF.

The chain carries TRBV4-1 and TRBJ2-1; D remains ambiguous. The CDR3 length is 17 residues. Deletions cut 0 bases from V and 0 bases from J, with 12 bases between. Germline V CDR1 and CDR2: MGHRA, YSYEKL. The CDR3 reads CASSQDPAGSSYNEQFF. The CDR3 DNA sequence: TGCGCCAGCAGCCAAGATCCAGCAGGCAGCTCCTACAATGAGCAGTTCTTC.

The V and J genes are TRBV5-4 and TRBJ2-7; no reliable D call. From germline, CDR1 is SGHNT and CDR2 YYREEE (reference sequence). V lost 5 bases and J lost 2, with 11 bases in between. The CDR3 extends over 13 amino acids. The CDR3 region is CASSSAGTYEQYV. In DNA, the CDR3 is TGTGCCAGCAGTTCGGCAGGAACCTACGAGCAGTACGTC.

CDR3 sequence reads: CATSSVPGQGNQPQHF. The CDR3 region has the DNA TGTGCCACCAGCAGTGTTCCGGGACAAGGCAATCAGCCCCAGCATTTT. The chain carries TRBV15 and TRBJ1-5, with a tentative D call TRBD1 (6 bases). This CDR3 has 16 amino acids. CDR1 and CDR2 (germline): LNHNV, YYDKDF (reference sequence). V shed 3 bases and J shed 2 bases, with 14 bases lying between them. Using reference TRBV15 and TRBJ1-5 for the parts outside the CDR3, the full variable domain is DAMVIQNPRYQVTQFGKPVTLSCSQTLNHNVMYWYQQKSSQAPKLLFHYYDKDFNNEADTPDNFQSRRPNTSFCFLDIRSPGLGDTAMYLCATSSVPGQGNQPQHFGDGTRLSIL.

V and J are TRBV5-4 and TRBJ2-3, with 10 nucleotides matching TRBD1. This CDR3 spans 15 amino acids. V was clipped by 2 bases and J by 5 bases; unmatched bases: 5. Germline V gives CDR1 SGHNT, CDR2 YYREEE (reference sequence). CDR3 protein: CASSFQGTGEDTQYF. The CDR3 DNA is TGTGCCAGCAGCTTTCAAGGGACAGGGGAAGATACGCAGTATTTT.

The chain combines TRBV6-5 with TRBJ1-2; D is unresolved. The CDR3 extends over 14 amino acids. From germline, CDR1 is MNHEY and CDR2 SVGAGI. Between the trimmed V and J ends, which lost 6 bases and 7 bases, there was a span of 18 bases. DNA of the CDR3: TGTGCCAGCAGGGCACCGGGGTCTGATCCTGGCTACACCTTC. Encoded protein: CASRAPGSDPGYTF.

The genes are TRBV4-2 and TRBJ2-7; 8 bases align to TRBD2. This CDR3 spans 17 amino acids. In germline, CDR1 is LGHNA, CDR2 YNFKEQ. With V trimmed by 1 base and J by 2 bases, 10 bases remained unmatched. The CDR3 sequence: CASSQVGSGGLAYEQYF. The CDR3 DNA sequence: TGTGCCAGCAGCCAAGTGGGGTCGGGGGGGCTCGCCTACGAGCAGTACTTC.

V and J are TRBV2 and TRBJ2-2; tentatively, D is TRBD2 (5 bases). This CDR3 has 16 residues. V was cut by 2 bases and J by 3 bases, with 13 bases left in between. Germline V gene lookup returns CDR1 SNHLY and CDR2 FYNNEI. Here the CDR3 reads CASSEYSVGYTGELFF. The CDR3 DNA reads as TGTGCCAGCAGTGAATATAGCGTAGGGTACACCGGGGAGCTGTTTTTT.

The chain is built from TRBV30 and TRBJ1-2, with no clear D. The CDR3 covers 13 residues. In germline, CDR1 is GTSNPN, CDR2 SVGIG (reference sequence). Trimming shortened V by 2 bases and J by 4 bases, and 11 bases separated the two germline ends. The CDR3 coding sequence is TGTGCCTGGAGTTCCCAAGGGAGCTATGGCTACACCTTC. It codes for CAWSSQGSYGYTF.

For the CDR3, the DNA is TGTGCCAGCAGTGAAAGAGTTGCCGGGGAGCTGTTTTTT. This sequence encodes CASSERVAGELFF. The rearrangement uses TRBV6-1 and TRBJ2-2, with unresolved D. Germline CDR1 reads MNHNS; CDR2 reads SASEGT. This CDR3 spans 13 amino acids. The V end was cut by 2 bases, the J end by 6 bases, with 7 bases between.

The chain employs TRBV25-1 and TRBJ1-2, with 9 bases aligning to TRBD1. The CDR3 is 15 residues long. J lost 3 bases, V lost 2 bases, and 4 bases had no gene match. From germline, CDR1 is MGHDK and CDR2 SYGVNS. The CDR3: CASSEGTGKYYGYTF. DNA for the CDR3: TGTGCCAGCAGTGAAGGGACAGGGAAATACTATGGCTACACCTTC.

The rearrangement joins TRBV6-1 to TRBJ2-7, with D unclear. This CDR3 has 14 residues. Germline lookup yields CDR1 MNHNS and CDR2 SASEGT. Between the trimmed V and J ends, which lost 2 bases and 0 bases, there was a span of 8 bases. The CDR3 sequence is CASSEYRPSYEQYF. Written as DNA, the CDR3 is TGTGCCAGCAGTGAATACAGACCCTCCTACGAGCAGTACTTC.

The chain is built from TRBV6-1 and TRBJ2-6; maybe TRBD1 (6 bases). The germline V gene encodes CDR1 MNHNS and CDR2 SASEGT. CDR3 length equals 17 residues. V lost 4 bases and J 0 bases, leaving 13 bases between the germline ends. The CDR3 loop reads CASSGTGILSGANVLTF. The CDR3 DNA follows: TGTGCCAGCAGTGGAACAGGGATACTCTCTGGGGCCAACGTCCTGACTTTC.